The source of this T cell receptor (beta chain) is a study of Graves' ophthalmopathy and Graves' hyperthyroidism (dated by TCRdb to 2016 to 2019). Background for the entire study: Peripheral blood was collected at initial diagnosis, before any treatment. To tell Graves' ophthalmopathy apart from Graves' hyperthyroidism, and to predict which patients would progress to ophthalmopathy, the study relied on TCR beta repertoire signatures. In total, over 130 blood samples were TCR-sequenced: approximately 40 ophthalmopathy, roughly 77 hyperthyroidism and about 17 hyperthyroidism-to-ophthalmopathy patients. A discovery set of 100 patients (around 44 ophthalmopathy, around 57 stable hyperthyroidism) was enrolled to explore V-J signatures distinguishing ophthalmopathy from hyperthyroidism. An independent validation cohort comprised some 19 hyperthyroidism patients and 17 patients who later progressed from hyperthyroidism to ophthalmopathy. In five or six hyperthyroidism patients, the T-cell repertoire of thyroid tissue was compared with the T-cell repertoire of blood. Once sampling was done, hyperthyroidism patients were given methimazole at a starting dose of 30 mg daily, while ophthalmopathy patients were given high-dose intravenous methylprednisolone. The roughly 100 discovery patients were randomly divided into training and test sets at a 7:3 ratio. The investigation overall reported the following: Most of the expanded thyroid clonotypes with a frequency above 0.001 were also detected in blood, and it was suggested that the thyroid immune response may be reflected by blood repertoires. In validation, the model predicted ophthalmopathy progression with about 70% sensitivity and roughly 72% specificity; about a dozen predicted patients were CT-confirmed with GO in a median of approximately 6.2 months. Ophthalmopathy was separated from stable hyperthyroidism by the 13-signature model with just under 90% sensitivity and 81% to 84% specificity in cross-validation and with 80%/75% in the test set. No statistical method was used to predetermine the sample size, and group allocation was not hidden from the investigators.

For repertoire sequencing, the TCR beta CDR3 regions were amplified from RNA transcripts. A first-round RT-PCR used HTBI primers with the Qiagen OneStep RT-PCR kit, followed by a second-round multiplex PCR, size selection and purification. The libraries underwent paired-end sequencing with 100 bp reads on an Illumina HiSeq2000. Per the original workflow: Reads were processed with SOAPnuke, discarding reads with adapters, uncalled bases, mean Phred below 15, or no exact constant-primer or identifier match. High-quality paired reads were merged with COPE v1.2.5. Each unique nucleotide sequence was defined as a clonotype, and clonotypes were aligned to IMGT TRB V, D and J references with MiTCR v1.1. The analysis was limited to V-J combinations with a frequency above 0.0001, which together covered approximately 99% of repertoires. For each V-J combination, a TCR clonal expansion and chaos score was defined as the ratio of F50 clonal expansion to chaos observed in the TCRdist matrix. Welch's t-statistics and random forest were used to reduce the features to some 13 V-J combinations, which were then used as input to a naive Bayes classifier. Thyroid-blood repertoire similarity was quantified with the Morisita-Horn index. TCRdb ran its own pipeline on the public reads, namely fastp trimming at Q25 and MiXCR clone calling, and kept in-frame beta chains. Merged by CDR3 protein, the rows form single entries marked with the most common genes and DNA. The V and J calls here are based on TCRdb, not the publication. The sample table contains about 620,000 distinct CDR3 sequences; only one count was recorded for 22% of them. The ten top clones hold about 6.6% of the sample.

Hyperthyroidism was considered stable if no progression to ophthalmopathy occurred within 18 months of follow-up. Hyperthyroidism patients were newly diagnosed, with disease duration under 2 months, and aged 18 to 65 years. Patients were excluded if they had other autoimmune diseases, uncontrolled infections, pregnancy or lactation. Clinical symptoms, serum thyroxine, TRAb, thyroid ultrasound and orbital computed tomography formed the basis of the diagnosis. Ficoll-Paque density gradient centrifugation was used to isolate PBMCs from around 10 ml of fresh peripheral blood. Trizol reagent was used to extract the total RNA, and its quality was then checked on an Agilent 2100 Bioanalyzer. This clonotype was seen at least ten times. Its antigen remains undetermined. Base qualities were left out, and no much larger clone turns up one base away. The clonotype comes from a woman under 30 with stable Graves' hyperthyroidism. Some clones in this sample may be carry-over from other donors' samples. Donor details come from another sample of the same person, matched by shared clones. Sequences were obtained from peripheral blood.

CDR3 protein: CASSLTGRTYEQYF. In nucleotides, the sequence is TGTGCCAGCAGCTTAACGGGACGCACCTACGAGCAGTACTTC. The V and J segments used are TRBV11-2 and TRBJ2-7; the D gene may be TRBD1 or TRBD2, since each aligns over 5 bases. V was cut back by 2 bases and J by 2 bases, leaving a gap of 10 bases between them. CDR1 SGHAT and CDR2 FQNNGV were looked up in the germline V gene. The CDR3 has 14 amino acids, counting the end cysteine and phenylalanine. The retained sequence is limited to the CDR3, 42 bases, with the frame set at the first base.